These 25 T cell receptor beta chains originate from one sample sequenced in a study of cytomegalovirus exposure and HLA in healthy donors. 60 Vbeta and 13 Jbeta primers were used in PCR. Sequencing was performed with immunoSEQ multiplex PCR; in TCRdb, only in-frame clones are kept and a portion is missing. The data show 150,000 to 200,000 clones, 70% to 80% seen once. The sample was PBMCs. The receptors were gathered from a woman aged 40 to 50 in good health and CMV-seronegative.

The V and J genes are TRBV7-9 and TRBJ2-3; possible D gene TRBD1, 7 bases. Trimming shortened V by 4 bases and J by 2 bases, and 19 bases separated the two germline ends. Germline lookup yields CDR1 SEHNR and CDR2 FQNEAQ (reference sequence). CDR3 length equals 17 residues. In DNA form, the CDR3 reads TGTGCCAGCAGCTCCCCCAGGGGGGCACCTCTCACAGATACGCAGTATTTT. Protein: CASSSPRGAPLTDTQYF.

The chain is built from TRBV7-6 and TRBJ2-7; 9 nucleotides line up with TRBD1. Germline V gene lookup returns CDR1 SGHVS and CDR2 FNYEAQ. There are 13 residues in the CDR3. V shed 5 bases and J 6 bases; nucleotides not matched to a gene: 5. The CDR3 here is CASSGTGILEQYF. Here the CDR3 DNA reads TGTGCCAGCAGCGGGACAGGGATCCTCGAGCAGTACTTC. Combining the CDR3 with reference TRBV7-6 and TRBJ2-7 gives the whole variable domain GAGVSQSPRYKVTKRGQDVALRCDPISGHVSLYWYRQALGQGPEFLTYFNYEAQQDKSGLPNDRFSAERPEGSISTLTIQRTEQRDSAMYRCASSGTGILEQYFGPGTRLTVT.

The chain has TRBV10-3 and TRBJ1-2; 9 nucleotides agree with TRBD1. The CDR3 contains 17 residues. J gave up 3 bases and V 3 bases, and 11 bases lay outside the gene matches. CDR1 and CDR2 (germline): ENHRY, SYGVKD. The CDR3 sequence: CAISERGGTGHHYGYTF. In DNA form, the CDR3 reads TGTGCCATCAGTGAAAGGGGAGGGACAGGGCATCACTATGGCTACACCTTC.

The chain's CDR3 is CASSSGSETQYF. CDR3 in DNA: TGTGCCAGCAGCTCAGGGTCGGAGACCCAGTACTTC. The rearrangement joins TRBV9 to TRBJ2-5, with a possible D match to TRBD1 (5 bases). V shed 4 bases and J shed 5 bases, with 9 bases lying between them. The CDR3 consists of 12 residues. CDR1 is SGDLS and CDR2 is YYNGEE in the germline V gene.

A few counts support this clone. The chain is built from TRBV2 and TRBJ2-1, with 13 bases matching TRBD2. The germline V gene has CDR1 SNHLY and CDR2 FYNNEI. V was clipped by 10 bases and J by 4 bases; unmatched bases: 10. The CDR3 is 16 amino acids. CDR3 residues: CATLLAGGPMYNEQFF. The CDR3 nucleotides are TGTGCCACCCTACTAGCGGGAGGGCCCATGTACAATGAGCAGTTCTTC.

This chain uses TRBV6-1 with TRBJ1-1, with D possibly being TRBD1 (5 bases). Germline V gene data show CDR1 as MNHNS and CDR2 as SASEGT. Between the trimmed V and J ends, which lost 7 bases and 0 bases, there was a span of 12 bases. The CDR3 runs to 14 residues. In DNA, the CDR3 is TGTGCCAGCATGTGGGGCACCATGAACACTGAAGCTTTCTTT. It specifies CASMWGTMNTEAFF.

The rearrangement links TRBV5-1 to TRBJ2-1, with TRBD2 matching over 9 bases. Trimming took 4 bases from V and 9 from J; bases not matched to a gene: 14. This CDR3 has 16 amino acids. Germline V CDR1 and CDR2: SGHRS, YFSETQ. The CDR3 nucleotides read TGCGCCAGCAGCCCCCGAGGGGCGGGAGGGGTGGGTGAGCAGTTCTTC. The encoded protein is CASSPRGAGGVGEQFF.

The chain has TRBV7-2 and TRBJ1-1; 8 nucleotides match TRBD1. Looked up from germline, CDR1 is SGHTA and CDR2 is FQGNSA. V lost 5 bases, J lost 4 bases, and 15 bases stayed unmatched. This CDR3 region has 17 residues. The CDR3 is CASSPGQGEVGFTEAFF. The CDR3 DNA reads TGTGCCAGCAGCCCCGGACAGGGCGAGGTAGGCTTCACTGAAGCTTTCTTT.

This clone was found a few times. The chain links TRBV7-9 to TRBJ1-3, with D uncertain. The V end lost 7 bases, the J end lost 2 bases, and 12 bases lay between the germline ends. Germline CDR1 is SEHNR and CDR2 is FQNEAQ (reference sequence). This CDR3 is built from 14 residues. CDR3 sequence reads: CASILGSAGNTIYF. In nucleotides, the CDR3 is TGTGCCAGCATCCTGGGGAGTGCTGGAAACACCATATATTTT. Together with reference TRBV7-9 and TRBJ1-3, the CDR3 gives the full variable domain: DTGVSQNPRHKITKRGQNVTFRCDPISEHNRLYWYRQTLGQGPEFLTYFQNEAQLEKSRLLSDRFSAERPKGSFSTLEIQRTEQGDSAMYLCASILGSAGNTIYFGEGSWLTVV.

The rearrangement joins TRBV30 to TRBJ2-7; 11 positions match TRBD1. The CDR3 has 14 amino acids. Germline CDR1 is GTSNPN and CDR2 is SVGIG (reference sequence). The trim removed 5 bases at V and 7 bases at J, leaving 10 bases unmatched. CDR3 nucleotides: TGTGCCTGGGGACCGGGACAGGGGGTTGGAGAGCAGTACTTC. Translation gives CAWGPGQGVGEQYF.

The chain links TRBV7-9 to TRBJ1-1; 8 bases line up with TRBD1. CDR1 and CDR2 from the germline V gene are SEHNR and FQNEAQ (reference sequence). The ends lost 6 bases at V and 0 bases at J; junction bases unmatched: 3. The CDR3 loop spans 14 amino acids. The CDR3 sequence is CASRGTGLNTEAFF. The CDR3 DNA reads TGTGCCAGCAGGGGGACAGGTTTGAACACTGAAGCTTTCTTT.

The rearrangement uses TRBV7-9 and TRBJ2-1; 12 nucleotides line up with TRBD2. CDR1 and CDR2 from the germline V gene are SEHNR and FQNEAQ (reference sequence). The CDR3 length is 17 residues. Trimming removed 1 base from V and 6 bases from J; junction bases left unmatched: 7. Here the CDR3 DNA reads TGTGCCAGCAGCTTAGATAAGGCTAGCGGGAGGGCCAATGAGCAGTTCTTC. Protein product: CASSLDKASGRANEQFF.

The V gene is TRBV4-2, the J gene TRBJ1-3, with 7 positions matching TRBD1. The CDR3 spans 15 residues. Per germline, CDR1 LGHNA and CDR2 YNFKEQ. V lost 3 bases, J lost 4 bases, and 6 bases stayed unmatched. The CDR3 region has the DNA TGTGCCAGCAGCCACCTTCAGGGGGAAGGAAACACCATATATTTT. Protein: CASSHLQGEGNTIYF.

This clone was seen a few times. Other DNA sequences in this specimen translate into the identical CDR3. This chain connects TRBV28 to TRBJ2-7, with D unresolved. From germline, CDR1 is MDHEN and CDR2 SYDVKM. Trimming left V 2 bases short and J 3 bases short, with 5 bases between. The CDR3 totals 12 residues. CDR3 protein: CASSLASYEQYF. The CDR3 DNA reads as TGTGCCAGCAGTTTAGCCAGCTACGAGCAGTACTTC.

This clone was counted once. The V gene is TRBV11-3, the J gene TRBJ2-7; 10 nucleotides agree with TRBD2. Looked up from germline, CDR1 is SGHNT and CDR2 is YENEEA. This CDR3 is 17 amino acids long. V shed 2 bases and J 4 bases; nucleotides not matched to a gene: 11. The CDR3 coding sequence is TGTGCCAGCAGCTTAATGGCTAGCGGGAGTTTCGTGTACGAGCAGTACTTC. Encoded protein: CASSLMASGSFVYEQYF.

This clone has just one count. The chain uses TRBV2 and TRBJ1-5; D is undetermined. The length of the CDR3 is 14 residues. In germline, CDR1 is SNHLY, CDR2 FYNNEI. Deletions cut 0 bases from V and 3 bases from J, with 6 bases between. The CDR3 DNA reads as TGTGCCAGCAGTGAAGCGGGCTTCAATCAGCCCCAGCATTTT. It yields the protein CASSEAGFNQPQHF.

The CDR3 region is CASSLAGTGRSRNEKLFF. As DNA, the CDR3 is TGTGCCAGCAGCTTGGCAGGGACAGGGAGGTCTCGGAATGAAAAACTGTTTTTT. The chain uses TRBV5-4 and TRBJ1-4; 9 nucleotides match TRBD1. The CDR3 loop spans 18 amino acids. Germline CDR1 reads SGHNT; CDR2 reads YYREEE (reference sequence). With V trimmed by 0 bases and J by 5 bases, 11 bases remained unmatched.

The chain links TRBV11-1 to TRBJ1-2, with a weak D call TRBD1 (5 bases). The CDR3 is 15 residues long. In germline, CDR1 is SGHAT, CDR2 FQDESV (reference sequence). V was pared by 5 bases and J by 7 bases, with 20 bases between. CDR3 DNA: TGTGCCAGCAGCCTAAGGGCGTCAGGGATCGGTGGCTACACCTTC. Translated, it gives CASSLRASGIGGYTF.

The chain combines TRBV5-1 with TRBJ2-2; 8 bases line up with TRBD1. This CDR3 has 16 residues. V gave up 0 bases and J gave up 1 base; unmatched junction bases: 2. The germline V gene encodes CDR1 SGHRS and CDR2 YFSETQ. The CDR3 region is CASSLGGTGNTGELFF. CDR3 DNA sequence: TGCGCCAGCAGCTTGGGGGGGACAGGGAACACCGGGGAGCTGTTTTTT.

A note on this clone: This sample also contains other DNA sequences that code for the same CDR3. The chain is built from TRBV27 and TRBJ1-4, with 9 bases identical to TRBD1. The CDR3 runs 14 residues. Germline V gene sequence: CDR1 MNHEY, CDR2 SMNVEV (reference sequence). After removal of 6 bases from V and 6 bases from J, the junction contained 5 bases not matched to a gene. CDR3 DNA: TGTGCCAGCAGCGCCGGGACAGGGTATGAAAAACTGTTTTTT. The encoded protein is CASSAGTGYEKLFF.

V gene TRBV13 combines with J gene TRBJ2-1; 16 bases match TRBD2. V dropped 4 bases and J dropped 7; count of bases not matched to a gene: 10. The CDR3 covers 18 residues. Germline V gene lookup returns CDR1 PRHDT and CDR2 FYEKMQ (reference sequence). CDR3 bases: TGTGCCAGCAGCTCGGGACTAGCGGGAGGGCCTGGGGTAAATGAGCAGTTCTTC. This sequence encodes CASSSGLAGGPGVNEQFF.

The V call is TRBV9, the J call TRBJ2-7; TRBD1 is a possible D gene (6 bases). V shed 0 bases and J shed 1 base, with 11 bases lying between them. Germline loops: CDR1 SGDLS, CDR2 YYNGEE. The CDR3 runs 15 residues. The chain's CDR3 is CASSVAGVLSYEQYF. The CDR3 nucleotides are TGTGCCAGCAGCGTAGCAGGGGTCCTTTCCTACGAGCAGTACTTC.

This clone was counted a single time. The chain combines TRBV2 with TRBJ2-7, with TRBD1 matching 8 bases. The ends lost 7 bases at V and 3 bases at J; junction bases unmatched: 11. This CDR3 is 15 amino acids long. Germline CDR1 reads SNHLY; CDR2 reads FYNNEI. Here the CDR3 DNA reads TGTGCCAGCAAGGAAGGCCCCGGACAGGGCTACGAGCAGTACTTC. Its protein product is CASKEGPGQGYEQYF.

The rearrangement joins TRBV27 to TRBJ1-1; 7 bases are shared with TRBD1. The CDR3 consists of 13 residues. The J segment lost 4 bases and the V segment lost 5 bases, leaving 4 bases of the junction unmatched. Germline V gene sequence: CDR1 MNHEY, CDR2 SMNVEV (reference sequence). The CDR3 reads CASSENRGTEAFF. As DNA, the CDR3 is TGTGCCAGCAGTGAAAACAGGGGCACTGAAGCTTTCTTT.

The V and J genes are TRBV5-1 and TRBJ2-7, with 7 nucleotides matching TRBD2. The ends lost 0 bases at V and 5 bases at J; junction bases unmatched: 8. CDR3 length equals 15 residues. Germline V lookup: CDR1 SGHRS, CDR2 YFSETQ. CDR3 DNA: TGCGCCAGCAGCTTGGTGGGGGGAGGGCCCAACGAGCAGTACTTC. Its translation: CASSLVGGGPNEQYF.